The T cell receptor (beta chain) under discussion was sequenced for a study of blood T cell repertoires in COVID-19. Study at large: Acute and convalescent COVID-19 specimens originated in the United States, Italy and Spain. Sources were T cells, B-cell-depleted T cells, or PBMCs; the material itself was cDNA or gDNA.

TCRdb keeps only in-frame clones here, not all; method: immunoSEQ multiplex PCR. The sample records roughly 150,000 clones, roughly 91% being singletons. The CDR3 covers 15 residues. CDR1 SGHAT and CDR2 FQNNGV come from the germline V gene. V was pared by 3 bases and J by 7 bases, with 9 bases of the junction left unmatched. Sequenced material: peripheral blood. The chain combines TRBV11-2 with TRBJ2-1; 7 bases agree with TRBD2. The TCR was taken from a man over 45 who had recovered from COVID-19. The CDR3 reads CASSFRREQRNEQFF. The CDR3, as DNA: TGTGCCAGCAGCTTCCGGCGGGAGCAAAGAAATGAGCAGTTCTTC. Supplemented by reference TRBV11-2 and TRBJ2-1, the full variable domain reads EAGVAQSPRYKIIEKRQSVAFWCNPISGHATLYWYQQILGQGPKLLIQFQNNGVVDDSQLPKDRFSAERLKGVDSTLKIQPAKLEDSAVYLCASSFRREQRNEQFFGPGTRLTVL.